A selection of T cell receptor delta chains follows, all from one sample in a study of human gamma delta and Vdelta1 T cells. For these TCRs, the target antigens are not known. TCRdb re-called the PCR reads using CATT. The sample consists of approximately 7,000 delta-chain clones, almost 40% of them appearing once. Sequenced input: Vdelta1 gamma-delta T cells from blood grown in culture (DOT cells). The receptors come from a human donor in good health. Both conserved end residues are part of each CDR3. A D gene is named only where the DNA matches it firmly. Rows give clone size only sometimes, using once, few, many, or a class for an expanded clone.

TRDD3	.	TRDJ1	TRDV1	CALGVTHWGIRNDKLIF	TGTGCTCTTGGGGTTACCCACTGGGGGATAAGGAACGATAAACTCATCTTT
TRDD1	.	TRDJ1	TRDV1	CALGGNSASRSPGGLIF	TGTGCTCTTGGGGGAAATAGTGCGAGCCGCTCCCCGGGGGGACTCATCTTT
TRDD3	few	TRDJ1	TRDV1	CALGDPGSPRGVLGVLYTDKLIF	TGTGCTCTTGGGGACCCCGGTTCCCCGCGTGGGGTACTGGGGGTTTTGTACACCGATAAACTCATCTTT
.	.	TRDJ1	TRDV1	CALGIPYEGGHPFPTDKLIF	TGTGCTCTTGGGATCCCCTACGAAGGAGGCCATCCATTTCCTACCGATAAACTCATCTTT
TRDD3	.	TRDJ1	TRDV1	CALGERTNFLSVDWGTPSIIYTDKLIF	TGTGCTCTTGGGGAACGGACAAACTTCCTATCGGTTGACTGGGGGACACCCAGTATTATTTACACCGATAAACTCATCTTT
TRDD3	.	TRDJ1	TRDV1	CALGEGSGYWGISNTDKLIF	TGTGCTCTTGGGGAAGGTTCGGGGTACTGGGGGATTTCTAACACCGATAAACTCATCTTT
TRDD3	.	TRDJ1	TRDV1	CALGELSAAEVPILGDTGTDKLIF	TGTGCTCTTGGGGAACTTTCAGCGGCGGAAGTCCCCATACTGGGGGATACGGGCACCGATAAACTCATCTTT
TRDD3	few	TRDJ1	TRDV1	CALGELVPTATIPHWGILYTDKLIF	TGTGCTCTTGGGGAACTAGTTCCCACAGCTACGATCCCCCACTGGGGGATATTATACACCGATAAACTCATCTTT
.	.	TRDJ1	TRDV1	CALGAKVLKGTDKLIF	TGTGCTCTTGGGGCAAAGGTCCTAAAAGGCACCGATAAACTCATCTTT
TRDD3	few	TRDJ1	TRDV1	CALGEPPWGPHTDKLIF	TGTGCTCTTGGGGAACCCCCCTGGGGGCCCCACACCGATAAACTTATCTTT
.	.	TRDJ1	TRDV1	CALGPPGYRPTDKLIF	TGTGCTCTTGGGCCCCCCGGATACCGTCCTACCGATAAACTCATCTTT
.	.	TRDJ1	TRDV1	CALGEYSWATRLADKLIF	TGTGCTCTTGGGGAATATTCCTGGGCGACGAGGCTTGCCGATAAACTCATCTTT
TRDD3	few	TRDJ1	TRDV1	CALGDFPLLGGNTDKLIF	TGTGCTCTTGGGGACTTCCCTCTACTGGGGGGCAACACCGATAAACTCATCTTT
TRDD3	few	TRDJ1	TRDV1	CALGVRLPGGYAASELSAWYDKLIF	TGTGCTCTTGGGGTTCGCCTCCCTGGGGGATACGCGGCATCCGAACTTAGCGCATGGTACGATAAACTCATCTTT
.	once	TRDJ1	TRDV1	CALGETWVRVDKLIF	TGTGCTCTTGGGGAAACCTGGGTGAGGGTCGATAAACTCATCTTT
.	.	TRDJ1	TRDV1	CALGGLHPDKLIF	TGTGCTCTTGGGGGGCTGCATCCAGACAAACTCATCTTT
TRDD3	.	TRDJ1	TRDV1	CALGERTGGWDAVVTDKLIF	TGTGCTCTTGGGGAAAGAACTGGGGGATGGGACGCAGTCGTCACCGATAAACTCATCTTT
.	medium-sized	TRDJ1	TRDV1	CALGGFLKGIRPPNPTDKLIF	TGTGCTCTTGGGGGCTTCCTAAAGGGGATTCGCCCCCCGAACCCCACCGATAAACTCATCTTT
TRDD3	few	TRDJ1	TRDV1	CALGEEPPPGLLGGYADKLIF	TGTGCTCTTGGGGAAGAACCGCCCCCGGGCTTGCTTGGGGGATACGCCGATAAACTCATCTTT
TRDD3	few	TRDJ1	TRDV1	CALGELETAWGVTDKLIF	TGTGCTCTTGGGGAACTAGAAACAGCCTGGGGGGTCACCGATAAACTCATCTTT
TRDD3	.	TRDJ1	TRDV1	CALGELSFRNWGKRVFILMCFIYTTDKLIF	TGTGCTCTTGGGGAACTTTCCTTCCGAAACTGGGGGAAGAGGGTTTTTATACTGATGTGTTTCATTTATACGACCGATAAACTCATCTTT
TRDD3	.	TRDJ1	TRDV1	CALGAPEERPPRIRLINTDKLIF	TGTGCTCTTGGGGCCCCCGAGGAGCGCCCTCCGAGGATACGCCTGATAAACACCGATAAACTCATCTTT
TRDD3	.	TRDJ1	TRDV1	CALGELWRSDWGIQETDKHIF	TGTGCTCTTGGGGAACTGTGGCGATCGGACTGGGGGATACAGGAGACCGATAAACACATCTTT
TRDD3	.	TRDJ1	TRDV1	CALGDPSSYPINWGIRTKLIF	TGTGCTCTTGGGGATCCGAGTTCCTACCCGATCAACTGGGGGATACGGACGAAACTCATCTTT
TRDD3	once	TRDJ1	TRDV1	CALGERISYWGIFGGNLIDKLIF	TGTGCTCTTGGGGAACGGATTTCCTACTGGGGGATATTTGGGGGAAACCTCATCGATAAACTCATCTTT
TRDD3	few	TRDJ1	TRDV1	CALGELPPRVLGDMGDKLIF	TGTGCTCTTGGGGAGCTTCCTCCCCGCGTACTGGGGGATATGGGCGATAAACTCATCTTT
TRDD2	.	TRDJ1	TRDV1	CALGEPGPAFLFKLDTDKLIF	TGTGCTCTTGGGGAACCCGGACCGGCCTTCCTCTTCAAATTGGACACCGATAAACTCATCTTT
.	.	TRDJ4	TRDV1	CALGKSSLKGARPLIF	TGTGCTCTTGGGAAATCTTCCCTCAAGGGTGCCAGACCCCTGATCTTT
TRDD3	.	TRDJ3	TRDV1	CALGEPAFPVLGDVGTWDTRQMFF	TGTGCTCTTGGGGAGCCGGCCTTCCCTGTACTGGGGGATGTTGGAACCTGGGACACCCGACAGATGTTTTTC
.	.	TRDJ1	TRDV1	CALGAFVTVKGDKLIF	TGTGCTCTTGGGGCCTTCGTAACTGTCAAGGGCGATAAACTCATCTTT
TRDD3	.	TRDJ1	TRDV1	CALGDSFRELGWGTKLIF	TGTGCTCTTGGGGATTCTTTCCGAGAACTGGGTTGGGGGACAAAACTCATCTTT
TRDD2	.	TRDJ1	TRDV1	CALGARPSYGFTGLYTDKLIF	TGTGCTCTTGGGGCCCGGCCTTCCTACGGTTTTACTGGACTGTACACCGATAAACTCATCTTT
TRDD3	.	TRDJ3	TRDV1	CALGERDPRGSLWLGDSSWDTRQMFF	TGTGCTCTTGGGGAACGGGATCCTAGAGGGTCTCTCTGGCTGGGGGATAGTTCCTGGGACACCCGACAGATGTTTTTC
TRDD3	.	TRDJ1	TRAV29/DV5	CAASAVYTPSTGGLTDKLIF	TGTGCAGCAAGCGCGGTTTATACGCCTTCTACTGGGGGCCTCACCGATAAACTCATCTTT
TRDD3	.	TRDJ1	TRDV1	CALGAHMTIPTEGWGIRTDKLIF	TGTGCTCTTGGGGCTCATATGACTATTCCTACGGAAGGCTGGGGGATAAGAACCGATAAACTCATCTTT
.	once	TRDJ1	TRDV1	CALGDWYLLGPYTDKLIF	TGTGCTCTTGGTGACTGGTACTTGTTGGGGCCGTACACCGATAAACTCATCTTT
.	once	TRDJ3	TRDV2	CACPEDCWYWDRSWDTRQMFF	TGTGCCTGCCCCGAGGACTGTTGGTACTGGGACCGCTCCTGGGACACCCGACAGATGTTTTTC
TRDD3	few	TRDJ1	TRDV1	CALGVPIPTLGLGDTYTDKLIF	TGTGCTCTTGGGGTCCCTATACCGACCCTGGGACTGGGGGATACGTACACCGATAAACTCATCTTT
.	.	TRDJ1	TRDV1	CALGEGVLGADVWYTDKLIF	TGTGCTCTTGGGGAAGGTGTCCTAGGTGCGGACGTATGGTACACCGATAAACTCATCTTT
TRDD3	few	TRDJ1	TRDV1	CALGELWVKAYGDVLGDKLIF	TGTGCTCTTGGGGAACTATGGGTGAAGGCCTACGGGGACGTACTGGGGGATAAACTCATCTTT
TRDD3	few	TRDJ1	TRDV1	CALGEQVPATIVLGDTRRSYTDKLIF	TGTGCTCTTGGGGAACAGGTTCCGGCGACTATCGTACTGGGGGATACACGCAGATCGTACACCGATAAACTCATCTTT
TRDD3	.	TRDJ1	TRDV1	CALGELPPHGILWGITPYTDKLIF	TGTGCTCTTGGGGAACTCCCTCCCCATGGTATTTTATGGGGGATAACACCGTACACCGATAAACTCATCTTT
TRDD3	few	TRDJ3	TRDV1	CALGLQVLGDWSWDTRQMFF	TGTGCTCTTGGTCTACAAGTACTGGGGGATTGGTCCTGGGACACCCGACAGATGTTTTTC
.	few	TRDJ1	TRDV1	CALGEARLPLELYTDKLIF	TGTGCTCTTGGGGAAGCGAGACTTCCCCTAGAATTGTACACCGATAAACTCATCTTT
TRDD3	.	TRDJ2	TRDV1	CALGDTSYSWGIGAQLFF	TGTGCTCTTGGGGACACTTCCTACTCCTGGGGGATAGGGGCACAACTCTTCTTT
TRDD3	few	TRDJ1	TRDV1	CALGEPSLLGEHYTDKLIF	TGTGCTCTTGGGGAACCTTCCCTATTGGGGGAACATTACACCGATAAACTCATCTTT
.	.	TRDJ1	TRDV1	CALGEGGQPYTDKLIF	TGTGCTCTTGGGGAGGGCGGCCAACCTTACACCGATAAACTCATCTTT
.	few	TRDJ1	TRDV1	CALGDRGWGPYTDKLIF	TGTGCTCTTGGGGACCGCGGTTGGGGACCGTACACCGATAAACTCATCTTT
TRDD2	.	TRDJ1	TRDV1	CALGDLRPSYVVWDPGDTDKLIF	TGTGCTCTTGGGGATCTCAGGCCTTCCTACGTTGTTTGGGATCCGGGGGACACCGATAAACTCATCTTT
TRDD3	few	TRDJ1	TRDV1	CALGDLSCDGGYAPYTDKLIF	TGTGCTCTTGGGGACCTTTCCTGTGATGGGGGATACGCTCCGTACACCGATAAACTCATCTTT
TRDD2	.	TRDJ1	TRDV1	CALGERAPASFLRGTGEYTDKLIF	TGTGCTCTTGGGGAACGAGCCCCAGCCTCCTTCCTACGAGGGACGGGGGAGTACACCGATAAACTCATCTTT
TRDD3	.	TRDJ1	TRDV1	CALGILPLRTPGGRTYTDKLIF	TGTGCTCTTGGGATACTCCCTTTGAGGACCCCTGGGGGACGCACATACACCGATAAACTCATCTTT
.	once	TRDJ1	TRDV1	CALGEFPLPTQYWGIPDKLIF	TGTGCTCTTGGGGAATTCCCCCTTCCTACCCAGTACTGGGGGATCCCCGATAAACTCATCTTT
TRDD3	.	TRDJ1	TRDV1	CALGEPLRWGRDYTDKLIF	TGTGCTCTTGGGGAACCTCTACGGTGGGGGAGGGATTACACCGATAAACTCATCTTT